This T cell receptor beta chain was profiled in a study of blood T cell repertoires in COVID-19. On the study more broadly: T cells, B-cell-depleted T cells, or PBMCs provided the cDNA or gDNA that served as material.

Study processing details: By means of reference gene primer amplification, nucleated cell counts were estimated. The protocol was immunoSEQ multiplex PCR, while the TCRdb copy is restricted to in-frame clones and leaves out a portion. The V and J calls and clone size come from that table; D and trimming were worked out from the DNA. The table includes more than 95,000 clones, 87% detected once. The CDR3 length is 14 residues. Germline-derived CDR1 and CDR2 are SEHNR and FQNEAQ (reference sequence). The J segment lost 4 bases and the V segment lost 5 bases, leaving 3 bases of the junction unmatched. The TCR comes from a man aged 50 or older in a cohort sampled during active COVID-19. Sequencing input: peripheral blood. V and J are TRBV7-9 and TRBJ1-4; 8 nucleotides match TRBD1. DNA of the CDR3: TGTGCCAGCAGCGGGACAGGCTATAATGAAAAACTGTTTTTT. This gives the protein CASSGTGYNEKLFF.